A selection of T cell receptor beta chains follows, all from one sample in a study of blood T cell repertoires in COVID-19. Assay: immunoSEQ multiplex PCR; the TCRdb copy retains only in-frame clones and omits some. The sample contains approximately 210,000 clones, around 81% of which appear only once. Sequenced sample: PBMCs or T cells enriched from blood (not recorded which). All receptors come from a man aged 25 to 40 with acute COVID-19. CDR3s include the opening cysteine and the closing phenylalanine or tryptophan. D genes are given only for firm matches. Not all rows give a size; the values are once, few, many and, for expanded clones, a class.

. . TRBJ1-1 TRBV3-1/TRBV3-2 12 TGTGCCAGCAGCCCAGGGTACACTGAAGCTTTCTTT CASSPGYTEAFF
. . TRBJ1-1 TRBV28 14 TGTGCCAGCAGTTTCAGACGGGGGAACACTGAAGCTTTCTTT CASSFRRGNTEAFF
. TRBD1 TRBJ2-7 TRBV5-1 12 TGCGCCAGCAGACGGACAGGGGACGAGCAGTACTTC CASRRTGDEQYF
. TRBD1 TRBJ1-2 TRBV6-5 12 TGTGCCAGCAGTCAGGGGGCCTATGGCTACACCTTC CASSQGAYGYTF
. TRBD1 TRBJ2-2 TRBV6-6 15 TGTGCCAGCAGAATCGGGACAGAGAACACCGGGGAGCTGTTTTTT CASRIGTENTGELFF
few . TRBJ1-4 TRBV5-1 15 TGCGCCAGCAGCTTGGAATTCCGGACTAATGAAAAACTGTTTTTT CASSLEFRTNEKLFF
. TRBD1 TRBJ2-1 TRBV5-1 16 TGCGCCAGCAGCTTGGCAGGGACAGGGGGTTACAATGAGCAGTTCTTC CASSLAGTGGYNEQFF
once TRBD2 TRBJ2-5 TRBV5-1 15 TGCGCCAGCAGCTTGGAAGCGGGGCCCGGAGAGACCCAGTACTTC CASSLEAGPGETQYF
. . TRBJ2-1 TRBV27 14 TGTGCCAGCAGTTTGGCAGGGTCCTACAATGAGCAGTTCTTC CASSLAGSYNEQFF
once TRBD2 TRBJ2-1 TRBV6-2/TRBV6-3 17 TGTGCCAGCAGTAGACTAGCGGGGGGCCATGCATACAATGAGCAGTTCTTC CASSRLAGGHAYNEQFF
once . TRBJ1-2 TRBV15 13 TGTGCCACCAGCTCGCGGGGAGACTATGGCTACACCTTC CATSSRGDYGYTF
few TRBD1 TRBJ1-6 TRBV2 15 TGTGCCAGCAGAATGGGGGACAGTTATAATTCACCCCTCCACTTT CASRMGDSYNSPLHF
. . TRBJ1-2 TRBV2 13 TGTGCCAGCATCGTCCGGGGGTCGGCTGGCTACACCTTC CASIVRGSAGYTF
. . TRBJ2-6 TRBV19 17 TGTGCCAGTAGTAGACAGGTAACCCTCTCTGGGGCCAACGTCCTGACTTTC CASSRQVTLSGANVLTF
. TRBD2 TRBJ2-1 TRBV3-1/TRBV3-2 14 TGTGCCAGCAGCCCGACTAGCGGGGGGAATGAGCAGTTCTTC CASSPTSGGNEQFF
. TRBD1 TRBJ2-7 TRBV18 15 TGTGCCAGCTCACAATTCGGACAGGAACCCTACGAGCAGTACTTC CASSQFGQEPYEQYF
. . TRBJ2-5 TRBV6-5 12 TGTGCCAGCAGTTTTACAGGGGAGACCCAGTACTTC CASSFTGETQYF
. . TRBJ1-4 TRBV5-1 15 TGCGCCACCACCTTGCAGGGATCGCCTAATGAAAAACTGTTTTTT CATTLQGSPNEKLFF
. TRBD1 TRBJ2-7 TRBV27 14 TGTGCCAGCAGTTTCGGGACAGGGGCAATCGAGCAGTACTTC CASSFGTGAIEQYF
. TRBD1 TRBJ1-1 TRBV5-1 14 TGCGCCAGCAGCTTGGCGGGACAGGGCACTGAAGCTTTCTTT CASSLAGQGTEAFF